This T cell receptor beta chain derives from a study of identical twins. TCRdb itself ran the 5' RACE reads through MiXCR, one entry per CDR3 protein. The sample has about 900,000 distinct CDR3 sequences; roughly an eighth are singletons. CDR3 size: 19 residues. Per germline, CDR1 KGHDR and CDR2 SFDVKD. Trimming stripped 1 base from V and 2 bases from J, with 19 bases between. Another study also made use of these data, one on yellow fever vaccine responses in identical twins.

The sequencing input was PBMCs. The origin of this receptor is a woman aged 18-29 years in good health. This chain joins TRBV24-1 and TRBJ2-2; D remains unclear. The CDR3 sequence is CATSDLRSDISRNTGELFF. CDR3 DNA sequence: TGTGCCACCAGTGATTTACGCTCCGACATAAGCCGAAACACCGGGGAGCTGTTTTTT.